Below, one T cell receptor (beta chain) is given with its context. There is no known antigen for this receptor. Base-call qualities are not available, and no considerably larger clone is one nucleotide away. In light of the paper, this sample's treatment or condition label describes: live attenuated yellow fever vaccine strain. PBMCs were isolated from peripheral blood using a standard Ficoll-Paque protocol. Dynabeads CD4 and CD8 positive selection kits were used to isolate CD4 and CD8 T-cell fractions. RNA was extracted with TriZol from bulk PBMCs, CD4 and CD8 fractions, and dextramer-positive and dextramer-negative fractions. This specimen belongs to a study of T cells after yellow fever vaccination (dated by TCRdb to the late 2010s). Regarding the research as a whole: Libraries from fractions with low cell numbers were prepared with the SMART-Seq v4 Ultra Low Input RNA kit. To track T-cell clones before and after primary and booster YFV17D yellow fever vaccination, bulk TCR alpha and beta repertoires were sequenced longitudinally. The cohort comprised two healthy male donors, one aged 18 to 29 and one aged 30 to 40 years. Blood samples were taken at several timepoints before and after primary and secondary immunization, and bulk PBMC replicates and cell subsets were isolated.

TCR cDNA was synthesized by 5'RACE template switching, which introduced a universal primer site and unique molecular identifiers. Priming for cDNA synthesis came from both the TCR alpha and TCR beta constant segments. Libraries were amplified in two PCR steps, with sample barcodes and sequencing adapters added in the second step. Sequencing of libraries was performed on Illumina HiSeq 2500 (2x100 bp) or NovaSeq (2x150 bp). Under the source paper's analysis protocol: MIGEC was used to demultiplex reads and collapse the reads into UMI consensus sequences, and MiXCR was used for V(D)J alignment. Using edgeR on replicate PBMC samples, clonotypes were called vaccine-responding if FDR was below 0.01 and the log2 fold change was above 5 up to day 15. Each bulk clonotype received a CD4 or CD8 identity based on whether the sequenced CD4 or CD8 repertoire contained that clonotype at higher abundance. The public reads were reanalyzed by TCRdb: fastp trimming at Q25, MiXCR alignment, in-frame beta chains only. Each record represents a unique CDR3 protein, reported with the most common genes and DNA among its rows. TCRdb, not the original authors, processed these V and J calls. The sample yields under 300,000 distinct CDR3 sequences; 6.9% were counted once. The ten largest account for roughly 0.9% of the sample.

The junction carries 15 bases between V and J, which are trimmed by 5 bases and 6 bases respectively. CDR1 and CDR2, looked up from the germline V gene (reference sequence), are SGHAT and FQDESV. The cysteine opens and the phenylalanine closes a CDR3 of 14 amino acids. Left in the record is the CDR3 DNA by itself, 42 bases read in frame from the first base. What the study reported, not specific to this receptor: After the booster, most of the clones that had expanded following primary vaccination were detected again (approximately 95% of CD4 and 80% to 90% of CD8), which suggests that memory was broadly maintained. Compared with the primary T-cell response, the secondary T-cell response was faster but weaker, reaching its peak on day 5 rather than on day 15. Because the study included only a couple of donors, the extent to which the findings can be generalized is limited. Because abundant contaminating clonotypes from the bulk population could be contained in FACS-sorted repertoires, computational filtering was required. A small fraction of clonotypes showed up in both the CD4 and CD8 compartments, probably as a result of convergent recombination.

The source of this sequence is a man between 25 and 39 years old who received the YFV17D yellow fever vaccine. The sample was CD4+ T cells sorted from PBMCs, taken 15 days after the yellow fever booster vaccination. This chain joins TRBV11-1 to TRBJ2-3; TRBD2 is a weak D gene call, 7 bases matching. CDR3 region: CASSPGGRSDTQYF. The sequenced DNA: TGTGCCAGCAGCCCGGGGGGCCGTAGCGATACGCAGTATTTT.